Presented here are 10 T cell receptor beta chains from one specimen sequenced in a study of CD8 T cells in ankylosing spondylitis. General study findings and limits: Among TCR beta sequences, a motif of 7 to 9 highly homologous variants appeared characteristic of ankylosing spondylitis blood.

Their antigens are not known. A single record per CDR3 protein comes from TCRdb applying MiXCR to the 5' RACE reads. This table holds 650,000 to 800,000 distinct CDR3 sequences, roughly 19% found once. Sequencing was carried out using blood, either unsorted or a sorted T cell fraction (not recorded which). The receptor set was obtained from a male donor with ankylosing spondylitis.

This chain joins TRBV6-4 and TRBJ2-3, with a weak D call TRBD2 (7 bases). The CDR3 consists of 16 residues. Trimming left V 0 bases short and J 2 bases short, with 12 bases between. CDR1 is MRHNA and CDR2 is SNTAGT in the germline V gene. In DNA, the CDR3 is TGTGCCAGCAGTGACTCGGGGGGGCACCACACAGATACGCAGTATTTT. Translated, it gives CASSDSGGHHTDTQYF.

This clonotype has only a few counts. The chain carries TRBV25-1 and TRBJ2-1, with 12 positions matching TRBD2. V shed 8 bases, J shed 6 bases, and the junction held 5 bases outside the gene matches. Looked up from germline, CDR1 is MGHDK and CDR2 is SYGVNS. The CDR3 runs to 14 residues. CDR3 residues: CASQLAGGRNEQFF. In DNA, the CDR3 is TGTGCCAGCCAACTAGCGGGAGGACGCAATGAGCAGTTCTTC. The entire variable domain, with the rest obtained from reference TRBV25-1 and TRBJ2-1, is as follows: EADIYQTPRYLVIGTGKKITLECSQTMGHDKMYWYQQDPGMELHLIHYSYGVNSTEKGDLSSESTVSRIRTEHFPLTLESARPSHTSQYLCASQLAGGRNEQFFGPGTRLTVL.

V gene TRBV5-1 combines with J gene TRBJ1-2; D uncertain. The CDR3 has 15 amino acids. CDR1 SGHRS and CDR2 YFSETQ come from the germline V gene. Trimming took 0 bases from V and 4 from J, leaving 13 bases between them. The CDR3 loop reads CASSLAERGGYGYTF. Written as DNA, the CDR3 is TGCGCCAGCAGCTTGGCTGAGCGGGGTGGCTATGGCTACACCTTC.

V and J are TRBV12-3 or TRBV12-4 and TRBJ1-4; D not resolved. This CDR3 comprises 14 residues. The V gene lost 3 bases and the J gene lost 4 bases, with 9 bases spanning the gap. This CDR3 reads CASSFRQNNEKLFF. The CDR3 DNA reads TGTGCCAGCAGTTTTAGGCAGAATAATGAAAAACTGTTTTTT.

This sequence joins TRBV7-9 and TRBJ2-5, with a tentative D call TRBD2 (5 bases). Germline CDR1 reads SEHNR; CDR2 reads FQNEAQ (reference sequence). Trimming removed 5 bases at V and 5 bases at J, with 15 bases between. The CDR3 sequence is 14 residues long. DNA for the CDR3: TGTGCCAGCAGCCCCGGGATATCCGGCGAGACCCAGTACTTC. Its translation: CASSPGISGETQYF.

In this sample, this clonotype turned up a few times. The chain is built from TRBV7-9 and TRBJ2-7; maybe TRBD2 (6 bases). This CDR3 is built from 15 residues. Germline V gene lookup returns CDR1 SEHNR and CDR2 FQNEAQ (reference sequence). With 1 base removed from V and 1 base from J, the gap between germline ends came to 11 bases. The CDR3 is CASSLDGSTSYEQYF. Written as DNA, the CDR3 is TGTGCCAGCAGCTTAGACGGGAGTACTTCCTACGAGCAGTACTTC.

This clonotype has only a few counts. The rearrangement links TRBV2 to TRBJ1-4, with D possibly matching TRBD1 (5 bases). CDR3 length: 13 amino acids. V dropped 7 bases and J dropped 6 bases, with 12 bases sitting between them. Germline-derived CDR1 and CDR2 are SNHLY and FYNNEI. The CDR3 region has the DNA TGTGCCAGCATGGGGCGGCGGGATGAAAAACTGTTTTTT. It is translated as CASMGRRDEKLFF.

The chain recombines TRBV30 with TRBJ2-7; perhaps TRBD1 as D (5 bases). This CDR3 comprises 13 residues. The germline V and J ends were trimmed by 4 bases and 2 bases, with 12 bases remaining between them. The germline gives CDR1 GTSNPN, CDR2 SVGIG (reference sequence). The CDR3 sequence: CAWNTGRAYEQYF. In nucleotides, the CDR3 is TGTGCCTGGAATACCGGCAGGGCCTACGAGCAGTACTTC. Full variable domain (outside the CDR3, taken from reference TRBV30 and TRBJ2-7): SQTIHQWPATLVQPVGSPLSLECTVEGTSNPNLYWYRQAAGRGLQLLFYSVGIGQISSEVPQNLSASRPQDRQFILSSKKLLLSDSGFYLCAWNTGRAYEQYFGPGTRLTVT.

CDR3 residues: CASSTAGTGTTGELFF. CDR3 nucleotides: TGTGCCAGCAGTACAGCCGGGACAGGGACCACCGGGGAGCTGTTTTTT. The chain is built from TRBV12-3 or TRBV12-4 and TRBJ2-2, with 9 nucleotides matching TRBD1. The CDR3 totals 16 residues. V lost 5 bases to trimming and J lost 4 bases; unmatched junction nucleotides: 8.

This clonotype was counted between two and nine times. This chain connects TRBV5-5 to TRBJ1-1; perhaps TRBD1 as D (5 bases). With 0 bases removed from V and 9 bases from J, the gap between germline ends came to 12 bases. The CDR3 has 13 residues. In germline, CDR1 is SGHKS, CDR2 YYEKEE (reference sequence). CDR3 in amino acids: CASSLGGDFQAFF. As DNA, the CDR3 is TGTGCCAGCAGCTTGGGCGGGGACTTCCAAGCTTTCTTT.